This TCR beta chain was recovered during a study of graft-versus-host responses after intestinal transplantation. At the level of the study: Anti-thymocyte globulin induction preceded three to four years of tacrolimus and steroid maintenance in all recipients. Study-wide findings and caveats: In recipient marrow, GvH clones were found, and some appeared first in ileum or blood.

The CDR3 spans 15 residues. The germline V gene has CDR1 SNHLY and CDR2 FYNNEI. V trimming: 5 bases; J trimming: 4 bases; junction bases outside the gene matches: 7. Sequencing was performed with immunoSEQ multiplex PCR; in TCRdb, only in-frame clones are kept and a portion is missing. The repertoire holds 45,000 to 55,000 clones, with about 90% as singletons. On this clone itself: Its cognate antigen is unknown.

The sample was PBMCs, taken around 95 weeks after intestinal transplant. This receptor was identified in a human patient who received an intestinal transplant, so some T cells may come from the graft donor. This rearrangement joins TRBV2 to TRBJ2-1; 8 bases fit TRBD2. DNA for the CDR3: TGTGCCAGCAGTCAAGGACTAGCTCGGTACAATGAGCAGTTCTTC. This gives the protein CASSQGLARYNEQFF.